What follows are 32 T cell receptor beta chains derived from one specimen sequenced in a study of technical replicates of blood from a handful of donors. TCRdb keeps only in-frame clones here, not all; method: immunoSEQ multiplex PCR. The data show around 97,000 clones, approximately 94% seen once. Sequencing was done on a sample of T cells isolated from PBMCs. Receptors originate from a human donor in good health.

This chain joins TRBV15 and TRBJ1-2; D remains ambiguous. The CDR3 extends over 15 amino acids. Per germline, CDR1 LNHNV and CDR2 YYDKDF (reference sequence). Trimming cost V 0 bases and J 4 bases, with 12 bases left between them. CDR3 DNA sequence: TGTGCCACCAGCAGAGACGTACCAAACATCTATGGCTACACCTTC. Its translation: CATSRDVPNIYGYTF.

The chain recombines TRBV30 with TRBJ2-7; TRBD2 is a possible D gene (5 bases). The CDR3 covers 14 residues. Trimming stripped 0 bases from V and 1 base from J, with 10 bases between. CDR1 GTSNPN and CDR2 SVGIG come from the germline V gene (reference sequence). CDR3 amino acids: CAWSVGRGSYEQYF. The CDR3 DNA reads TGTGCCTGGAGTGTAGGCCGGGGATCCTACGAGCAGTACTTC. Using reference TRBV30 and TRBJ2-7 for the parts outside the CDR3, the full variable domain is SQTIHQWPATLVQPVGSPLSLECTVEGTSNPNLYWYRQAAGRGLQLLFYSVGIGQISSEVPQNLSASRPQDRQFILSSKKLLLSDSGFYLCAWSVGRGSYEQYFGPGTRLTVT.

The V and J genes are TRBV2 and TRBJ2-1; 7 bases are shared with TRBD2. This CDR3 region has 15 residues. V gave up 4 bases and J gave up 0 bases; unmatched junction bases: 3. The germline V gene has CDR1 SNHLY and CDR2 FYNNEI. CDR3 bases: TGTGCCAGCAGTGCTAGCGGTAGCTCCTACAATGAGCAGTTCTTC. Translated: CASSASGSSYNEQFF. Full variable domain (rest looked up from reference TRBV2 and TRBJ2-1): EPEVTQTPSHQVTQMGQEVILRCVPISNHLYFYWYRQILGQKVEFLVSFYNNEISEKSEIFDDQFSVERPDGSNFTLKIRSTKLEDSAMYFCASSASGSSYNEQFFGPGTRLTVL.

The rearrangement joins TRBV5-1 to TRBJ2-1; 12 nucleotides agree with TRBD2. This CDR3 has 16 amino acids. CDR1 and CDR2 from the germline V gene are SGHRS and YFSETQ. The J segment lost 9 bases and the V segment lost 0 bases, leaving 7 bases of the junction unmatched. For the CDR3, the DNA is TGCGCCAGCAGCTTGGATAGACTAGCGGGAGTAAGTGAGCAGTTCTTC. Residues: CASSLDRLAGVSEQFF.

V usage is TRBV7-2 and J usage is TRBJ2-1, with 7 bases fitting TRBD1. Germline V gene data show CDR1 as SGHTA and CDR2 as FQGNSA. The CDR3 covers 16 residues. Losses at the gene ends were 3 bases for V and 6 bases for J; bases not matched to a gene: 11. As DNA, the CDR3 is TGTGCCAGCAGCTTTTATAAGGGGGCAGGGATCAATGAGCAGTTCTTC. Translation: CASSFYKGAGINEQFF.

The V and J genes are TRBV30 and TRBJ1-2, with 10 bases that match TRBD1. With 6 bases clipped from V and 5 bases from J, the junction kept 9 bases outside the gene matches. The CDR3 consists of 14 residues. Germline V gene sequence: CDR1 GTSNPN, CDR2 SVGIG (reference sequence). DNA for the CDR3: TGTGCCTGTAAGACTCCGGGACAGGGGTATGGCTACACCTTC. It is translated as CACKTPGQGYGYTF.

This clone showed up just once. The V gene is TRBV18, the J gene TRBJ1-5; 9 nucleotides match TRBD1. The germline gives CDR1 KGHSH, CDR2 LQKENI. The CDR3 length is 14 residues. V shed 3 bases and J 6 bases; nucleotides not matched to a gene: 3. Here the CDR3 reads CASSPGQGRQPQHF. DNA for the CDR3: TGTGCCAGCTCACCCGGACAGGGGCGTCAGCCCCAGCATTTT. The whole variable domain, remainder taken from reference TRBV18 and TRBJ1-5, is NAGVMQNPRHLVRRRGQEARLRCSPMKGHSHVYWYRQLPEEGLKFMVYLQKENIIDESGMPKERFSAEFPKEGPSILRIQQVVRGDSAAYFCASSPGQGRQPQHFGDGTRLSIL.

This chain joins TRBV19 and TRBJ2-2, with 9 bases identical to TRBD2. With 11 bases clipped from V and 1 base from J, the junction kept 2 bases outside the gene matches. This CDR3 contains 13 residues. The V gene's germline CDR1 is LNHDA and CDR2 SQIVND (reference sequence). CDR3 loop: CASREGNTGELFF. CDR3 bases: TGTGCCTCGCGGGAGGGGAACACCGGGGAGCTGTTTTTT.

The CDR3 nucleotides are TGTGCCAGCAGCCAAGGAAGGGGGCTGGTTCGGGTCACTGAAGCTTTCTTT. This gives the protein CASSQGRGLVRVTEAFF. The V call is TRBV14, the J call TRBJ1-1; 7 nucleotides line up with TRBD1. The V gene end was trimmed by 1 base and the J gene end by 4 bases; junction bases not matched to a gene: 12. CDR1 is SGHDN, CDR2 FVKESK, per germline. The CDR3 loop spans 17 amino acids.

This clone came up once. This sequence joins TRBV28 and TRBJ2-7; D is uncertain. Germline V gene sequence: CDR1 MDHEN, CDR2 SYDVKM. The CDR3 length is 16 residues. V was pared by 10 bases and J by 6 bases, with 28 bases between. As DNA, the CDR3 is TGTGCCACCCCTACTCTGCCGGCGCCTAGGCCGGGCGAGCAGTACTTC. Translation: CATPTLPAPRPGEQYF. The full variable domain, rest sourced from reference TRBV28 and TRBJ2-7, is DVKVTQSSRYLVKRTGEKVFLECVQDMDHENMFWYRQDPGLGLRLIYFSYDVKMKEKGDIPEGYSVSREKKERFSLILESASTNQTSMYLCATPTLPAPRPGEQYFGPGTRLTVT.

This clone was observed a single time. The genes are TRBV2 and TRBJ2-1; tentative D call: TRBD2 (5 bases). The germline V and J ends were trimmed by 9 bases and 7 bases, with 22 bases remaining between them. CDR1 is SNHLY, CDR2 FYNNEI, per germline. The CDR3 spans 15 residues. The CDR3 loop is CARTTGSSFTNEQFF. CDR3 bases: TGTGCCAGAACTACCGGTTCTAGCTTTACGAATGAGCAGTTCTTC.

The chain carries TRBV7-2 and TRBJ2-1; TRBD2 is a possible D gene (6 bases). CDR3 length: 16 residues. CDR1 and CDR2 from the germline V gene are SGHTA and FQGNSA. V was shortened by 5 bases and J by 0 bases, with 14 bases between the two germline ends. The CDR3, as DNA: TGTGCCAGCAGCCTGGGACTCGGTAGCTCCTACAATGAGCAGTTCTTC. Its translation is CASSLGLGSSYNEQFF.

This rearrangement joins TRBV11-2 to TRBJ2-1; 10 bases match TRBD2. The CDR3 extends over 16 amino acids. Germline lookup yields CDR1 SGHAT and CDR2 FQNNGV. V trimming: 4 bases; J trimming: 2 bases; junction bases outside the gene matches: 5. The CDR3 DNA reads as TGTGCCAGCAGCTCCTTTACTAGCGGGACCTACAATGAGCAGTTCTTC. Translated: CASSSFTSGTYNEQFF.

The V and J genes are TRBV13 and TRBJ2-3; TRBD2 agrees at 9 bases. Germline CDR1 PRHDT, CDR2 FYEKMQ (reference sequence). J gave up 0 bases and V 5 bases, and 6 bases lay outside the gene matches. The CDR3 runs 16 residues. The CDR3 DNA sequence: TGTGCCAGCAGCAACAGACTAGCGGCTAGCACAGATACGCAGTATTTT. Translation: CASSNRLAASTDTQYF.

The chain is built from TRBV5-1 and TRBJ2-6; 10 nucleotides align to TRBD1. Per the germline V gene, CDR1 is SGHRS and CDR2 is YFSETQ. The trim removed 4 bases at V and 4 bases at J, leaving 14 bases unmatched. This CDR3 is 19 amino acids long. The CDR3 region has the DNA TGCGCCAGCAGCCGGTTCCTTCCCGGGACAGGGGCCGGGGCCAACGTCCTGACTTTC. Residues: CASSRFLPGTGAGANVLTF. The entire variable domain, with the rest obtained from reference TRBV5-1 and TRBJ2-6, is as follows: KAGVTQTPRYLIKTRGQQVTLSCSPISGHRSVSWYQQTPGQGLQFLFEYFSETQRNKGNFPGRFSGRQFSNSRSEMNVSTLELGDSALYLCASSRFLPGTGAGANVLTFGAGSRLTVL.

The V call is TRBV7-6, the J call TRBJ2-7, with D maybe TRBD1 (7 bases). Trimming removed 2 bases from V and 1 base from J, with 9 bases in between. Germline V CDR1 and CDR2: SGHVS, FNYEAQ. The CDR3 spans 14 residues. CDR3 residues: CASSLQGGSYEQYF. As DNA, the CDR3 is TGTGCCAGCAGCTTACAGGGGGGATCCTACGAGCAGTACTTC.

The genes are TRBV10-1 and TRBJ2-3; possible D gene TRBD2, 6 bases. Germline-derived CDR1 and CDR2 are WNHNN and SYGVQD (reference sequence). CDR3 length: 16 residues. Trimming took 0 bases from V and 4 from J, leaving 14 bases between them. The CDR3 loop is CASSESIPTGADTQYF. The CDR3 DNA reads TGCGCCAGCAGTGAGTCGATACCTACGGGAGCAGATACGCAGTATTTT.

Here the CDR3 DNA reads TGTGCCAGCAGCGTACTCGGGATTTTACGCAATGAGCAGTTCTTC. It codes for CASSVLGILRNEQFF. The genes are TRBV9 and TRBJ2-1, with D possibly being TRBD2 (5 bases). Trimming removed 1 base at V and 6 bases at J, with 14 bases between. In germline, CDR1 is SGDLS, CDR2 YYNGEE. CDR3 length: 15 residues.

This clone was detected once. J is TRBJ1-2 and V is TRBV7-9; D unresolved. Germline V gives CDR1 SEHNR, CDR2 FQNEAQ (reference sequence). V gave up 2 bases and J gave up 0 bases, with 16 bases separating them. The CDR3 spans 17 residues. The chain's CDR3 is CASSLIGEALANYGYTF. The CDR3 DNA follows: TGTGCCAGCAGCTTAATCGGCGAGGCCTTAGCTAACTATGGCTACACCTTC.

The genes are TRBV28 and TRBJ2-5; 10 bases align to TRBD2. The germline gives CDR1 MDHEN, CDR2 SYDVKM. This CDR3 is 16 amino acids long. Unmatched junction bases numbered 6, after V lost 3 bases and J lost 2 bases. This CDR3 is CASSLPLLAGQETQYF. The CDR3 coding sequence is TGTGCCAGCAGTTTGCCCCTACTAGCGGGGCAAGAGACCCAGTACTTC.

This sequence joins TRBV6-6 and TRBJ1-5, with unresolved D. The V end was cut by 2 bases, the J end by 1 base, with 6 bases between. The CDR3 runs 14 residues. Germline V gene data show CDR1 as MNHNY and CDR2 as SVGAGI (reference sequence). CDR3 coding DNA: TGTGCCAGCAGTTACCAGGAAAGCAATCAGCCCCAGCATTTT. Translated, it gives CASSYQESNQPQHF.

V gene TRBV9 combines with J gene TRBJ1-5, with TRBD1 as a possible D gene (5 bases). This CDR3 is built from 17 residues. V lost 3 bases and J lost 0, with 16 bases in between. Germline CDR1 and CDR2: SGDLS and YYNGEE. The CDR3 region has the DNA TGTGCCAGCAGCGCCGGGGCGGGGGGATATAGCAATCAGCCCCAGCATTTT. Protein product: CASSAGAGGYSNQPQHF.

The V gene is TRBV7-3, the J gene TRBJ2-3, with D tentatively TRBD2 (6 bases). There are 15 residues in the CDR3. V was trimmed by 1 base and J by 5 bases, leaving 13 bases between them. Germline V gene data show CDR1 as SGHTA and CDR2 as FQGTGA. DNA for the CDR3: TGTGCCAGCAGCTTAAACGGGGGAGTCGGAGATACGCAGTATTTT. Protein: CASSLNGGVGDTQYF.

This CDR3 is CASSLGQSYEQYF. The CDR3 DNA reads as TGTGCCAGCAGTTTAGGACAGTCCTACGAGCAGTACTTC. The V call is TRBV27, the J call TRBJ2-7; tentatively, D is TRBD1 (6 bases). The CDR3 is made up of 13 amino acids. V lost 2 bases and J lost 1, with 6 bases in between. Per germline, CDR1 MNHEY and CDR2 SMNVEV (reference sequence).

This rearrangement joins TRBV6-1 to TRBJ2-7; 13 bases align to TRBD2. The length of the CDR3 is 14 residues. V was clipped by 6 bases and J by 4 bases; unmatched bases: 3. The germline V gene encodes CDR1 MNHNS and CDR2 SASEGT. The CDR3 sequence: CASRWTSGRYEQYF. CDR3 DNA: TGTGCCAGCAGATGGACTAGCGGGAGATACGAGCAGTACTTC.

The chain uses TRBV28 and TRBJ1-1; TRBD1 aligns across 7 bases. Per the germline V gene, CDR1 is MDHEN and CDR2 is SYDVKM. Trimming at V came to 2 bases and at J to 1 base, leaving 16 bases not matched to a gene. CDR3 length: 19 residues. The CDR3 DNA is TGTGCCAGCAGTTTAGGGGGCCCTAGGGGGCCGGTCAGGAACACTGAAGCTTTCTTT. Translation: CASSLGGPRGPVRNTEAFF.

The V gene is TRBV28, the J gene TRBJ2-7; D is unresolved. Trimming cost V 2 bases and J 6 bases, with 14 bases left between them. Per the germline V gene, CDR1 is MDHEN and CDR2 is SYDVKM. The CDR3 has 14 residues. The CDR3, as DNA: TGTGCCAGCAGTTTACCACGGATTTCGGGCGAGCAGTACTTC. This translates into CASSLPRISGEQYF.

V gene TRBV28 combines with J gene TRBJ2-1, with 9 positions matching TRBD1. The CDR3 consists of 15 residues. Per germline, CDR1 MDHEN and CDR2 SYDVKM. The ends lost 4 bases at V and 2 bases at J; junction bases unmatched: 3. Here the CDR3 reads CASSSQGATYNEQFF. CDR3 in DNA: TGTGCCAGCAGTTCACAGGGGGCTACCTACAATGAGCAGTTCTTC.

The V and J genes are TRBV4-1 and TRBJ2-3; TRBD2 matches at 11 bases. The CDR3 is 16 amino acids. Germline V gives CDR1 MGHRA, CDR2 YSYEKL. Losses at the gene ends were 1 base for V and 0 bases for J; bases not matched to a gene: 0. The CDR3 protein is CASSQVAGGSTDTQYF. The CDR3 coding sequence is TGCGCCAGCAGCCAAGTAGCGGGAGGGAGCACAGATACGCAGTATTTT.

This clone has just one count. V gene TRBV2 combines with J gene TRBJ2-7; 7 bases are a match to TRBD1. CDR3 length: 14 amino acids. V dropped 5 bases and J dropped 0; count of bases not matched to a gene: 4. Germline values: CDR1 SNHLY, CDR2 FYNNEI. The CDR3 DNA is TGTGCCAGCAGTTCAGGACAGGTCTCCTACGAGCAGTACTTC. Translation: CASSSGQVSYEQYF.

The chain is built from TRBV5-4 and TRBJ1-1, with 10 bases aligning to TRBD1. The V gene's germline CDR1 is SGHNT and CDR2 YYREEE (reference sequence). This CDR3 is built from 16 residues. Trimming took 0 bases from V and 4 from J; bases not matched to a gene: 6. The CDR3 DNA reads as TGTGCCAGCAGCTTGGTGGGGACAGGGGTCGGCACTGAAGCTTTCTTT. This sequence encodes CASSLVGTGVGTEAFF.

The V gene is TRBV4-1, the J gene TRBJ1-2; 7 nucleotides match TRBD1. Per germline, CDR1 MGHRA and CDR2 YSYEKL. V shed 1 base, J shed 8 bases, and the junction held 16 bases outside the gene matches. This CDR3 is 17 amino acids long. CDR3 nucleotides: TGCGCCAGCAGCCAAGGGGACAGCCAAAGGCCCGTCGACGGCTACACCTTC. Translated: CASSQGDSQRPVDGYTF.